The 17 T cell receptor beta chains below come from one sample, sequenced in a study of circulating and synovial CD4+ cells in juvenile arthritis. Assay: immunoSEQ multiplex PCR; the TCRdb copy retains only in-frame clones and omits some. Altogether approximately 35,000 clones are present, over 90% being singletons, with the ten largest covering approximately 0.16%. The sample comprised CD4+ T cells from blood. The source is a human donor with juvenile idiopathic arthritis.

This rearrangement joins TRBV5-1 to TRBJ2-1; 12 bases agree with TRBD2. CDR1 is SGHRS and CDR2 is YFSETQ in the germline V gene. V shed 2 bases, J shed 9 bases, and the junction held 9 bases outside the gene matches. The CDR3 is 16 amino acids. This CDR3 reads CASSFGTSGLGSEQFF. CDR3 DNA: TGCGCCAGCAGCTTCGGGACTAGCGGGCTGGGGAGTGAGCAGTTCTTC.

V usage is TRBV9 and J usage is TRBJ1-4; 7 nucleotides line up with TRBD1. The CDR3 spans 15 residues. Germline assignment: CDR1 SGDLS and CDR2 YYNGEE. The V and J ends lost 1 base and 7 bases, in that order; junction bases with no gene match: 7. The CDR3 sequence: CASSVREGAAEKLFF. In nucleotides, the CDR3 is TGTGCCAGCAGCGTACGGGAGGGGGCGGCTGAAAAACTGTTTTTT.

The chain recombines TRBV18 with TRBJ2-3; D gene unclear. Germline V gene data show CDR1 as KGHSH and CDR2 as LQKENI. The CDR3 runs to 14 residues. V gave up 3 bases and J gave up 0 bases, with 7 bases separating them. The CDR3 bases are TGTGCCAGCTCACCGAGGTCCAGCACAGATACGCAGTATTTT. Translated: CASSPRSSTDTQYF.

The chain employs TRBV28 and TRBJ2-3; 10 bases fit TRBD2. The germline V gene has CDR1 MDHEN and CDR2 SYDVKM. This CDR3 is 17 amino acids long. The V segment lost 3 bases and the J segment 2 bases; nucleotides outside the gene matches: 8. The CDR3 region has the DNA TGTGCCAGCAGTTTTACTAGCGGGGTTCTCTTCACAGATACGCAGTATTTT. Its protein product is CASSFTSGVLFTDTQYF. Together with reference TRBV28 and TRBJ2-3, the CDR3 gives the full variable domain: DVKVTQSSRYLVKRTGEKVFLECVQDMDHENMFWYRQDPGLGLRLIYFSYDVKMKEKGDIPEGYSVSREKKERFSLILESASTNQTSMYLCASSFTSGVLFTDTQYFGPGTRLTVL.

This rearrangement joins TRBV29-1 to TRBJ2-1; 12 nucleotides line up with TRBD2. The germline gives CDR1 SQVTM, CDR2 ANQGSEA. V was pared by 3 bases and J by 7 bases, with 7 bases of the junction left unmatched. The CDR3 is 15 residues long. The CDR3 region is CSVDLRTSGANEQFF. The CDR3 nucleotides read TGCAGCGTTGACCTTAGGACTAGCGGGGCGAATGAGCAGTTCTTC.

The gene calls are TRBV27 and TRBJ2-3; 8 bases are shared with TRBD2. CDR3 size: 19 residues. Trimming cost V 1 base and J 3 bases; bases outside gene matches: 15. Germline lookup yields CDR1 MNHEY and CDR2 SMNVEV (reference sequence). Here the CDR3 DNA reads TGTGCCAGCAGTTTATGGTCCGCGGGAGGCCTCCGGGGGACAGATACGCAGTATTTT. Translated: CASSLWSAGGLRGTDTQYF.

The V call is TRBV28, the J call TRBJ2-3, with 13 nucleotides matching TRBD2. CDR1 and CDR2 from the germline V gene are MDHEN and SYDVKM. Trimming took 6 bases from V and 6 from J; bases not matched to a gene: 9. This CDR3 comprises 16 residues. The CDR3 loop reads CASSRGLAGAVDTQYF. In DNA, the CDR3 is TGTGCCAGCAGCCGCGGACTAGCGGGGGCGGTGGATACGCAGTATTTT.

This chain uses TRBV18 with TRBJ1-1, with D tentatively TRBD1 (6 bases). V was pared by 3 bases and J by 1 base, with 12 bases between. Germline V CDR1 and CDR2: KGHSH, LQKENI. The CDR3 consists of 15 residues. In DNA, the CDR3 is TGTGCCAGCTCACCTCAGGGGATACGGAACACTGAAGCTTTCTTT. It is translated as CASSPQGIRNTEAFF.

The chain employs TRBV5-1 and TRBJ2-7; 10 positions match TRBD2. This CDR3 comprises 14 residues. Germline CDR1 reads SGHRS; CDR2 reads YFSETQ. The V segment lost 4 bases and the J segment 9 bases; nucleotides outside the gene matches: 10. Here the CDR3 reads CASSPGLAGVGQYF. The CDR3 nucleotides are TGCGCCAGCAGCCCGGGGCTAGCGGGAGTTGGGCAGTACTTC.

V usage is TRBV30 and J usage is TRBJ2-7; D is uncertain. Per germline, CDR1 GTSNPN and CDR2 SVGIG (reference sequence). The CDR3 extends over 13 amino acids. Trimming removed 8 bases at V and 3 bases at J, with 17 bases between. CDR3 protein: CAASSVPNYEQYF. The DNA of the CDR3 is TGTGCCGCCTCCAGCGTTCCGAACTACGAGCAGTACTTC.

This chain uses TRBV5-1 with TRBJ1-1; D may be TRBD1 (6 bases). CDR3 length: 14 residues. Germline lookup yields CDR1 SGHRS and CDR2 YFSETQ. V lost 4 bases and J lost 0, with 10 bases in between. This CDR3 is CASSRQDLNTEAFF. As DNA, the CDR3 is TGCGCCAGCAGCCGACAGGATTTGAACACTGAAGCTTTCTTT.

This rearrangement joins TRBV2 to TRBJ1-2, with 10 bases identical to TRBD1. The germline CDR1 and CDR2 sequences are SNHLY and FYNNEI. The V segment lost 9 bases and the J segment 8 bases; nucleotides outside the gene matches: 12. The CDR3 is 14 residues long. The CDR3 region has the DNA TGTGCCAGTGATACGACAGGGGGCGCGAAGGGCTACACCTTC. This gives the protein CASDTTGGAKGYTF. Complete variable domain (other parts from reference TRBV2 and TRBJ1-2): EPEVTQTPSHQVTQMGQEVILRCVPISNHLYFYWYRQILGQKVEFLVSFYNNEISEKSEIFDDQFSVERPDGSNFTLKIRSTKLEDSAMYFCASDTTGGAKGYTFGSGTRLTVV.

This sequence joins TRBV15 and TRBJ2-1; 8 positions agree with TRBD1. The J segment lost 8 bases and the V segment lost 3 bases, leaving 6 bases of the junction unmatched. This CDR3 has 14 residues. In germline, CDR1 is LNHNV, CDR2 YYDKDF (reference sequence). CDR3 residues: CATSSRDRRDEQFF. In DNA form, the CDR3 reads TGTGCCACCAGCAGCCGGGACAGGAGGGATGAGCAGTTCTTC.

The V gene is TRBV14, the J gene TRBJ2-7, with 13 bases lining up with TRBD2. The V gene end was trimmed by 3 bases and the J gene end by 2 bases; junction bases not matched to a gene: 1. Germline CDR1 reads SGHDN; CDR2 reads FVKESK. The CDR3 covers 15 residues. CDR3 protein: CASSHGTSGAYEQYF. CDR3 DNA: TGTGCCAGCAGCCACGGGACTAGCGGGGCCTACGAGCAGTACTTC.

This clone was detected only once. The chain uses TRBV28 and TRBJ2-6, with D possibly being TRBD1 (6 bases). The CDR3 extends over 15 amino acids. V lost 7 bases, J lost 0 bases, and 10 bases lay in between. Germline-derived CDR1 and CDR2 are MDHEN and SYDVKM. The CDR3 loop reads CASKDRGSGANVLTF. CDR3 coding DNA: TGTGCCAGCAAGGACAGAGGCTCTGGGGCCAACGTCCTGACTTTC.

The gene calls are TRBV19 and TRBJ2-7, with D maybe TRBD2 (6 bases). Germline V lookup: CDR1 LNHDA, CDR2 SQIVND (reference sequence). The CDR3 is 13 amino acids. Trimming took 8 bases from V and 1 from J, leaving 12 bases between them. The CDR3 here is CASVSGESYEQYF. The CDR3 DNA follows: TGTGCCAGTGTTTCGGGGGAGTCCTACGAGCAGTACTTC.

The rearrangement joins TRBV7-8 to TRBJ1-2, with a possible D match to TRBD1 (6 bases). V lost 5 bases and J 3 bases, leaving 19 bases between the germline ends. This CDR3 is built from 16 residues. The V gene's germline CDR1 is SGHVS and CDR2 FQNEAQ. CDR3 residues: CASSPNNGGLDYGYTF. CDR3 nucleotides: TGTGCCAGCAGCCCGAATAACGGGGGGCTTGACTATGGCTACACCTTC.